This entry lists 21 T cell receptor beta chains sequenced from one sample in a study of CD4 T cells in lung cancer (dated by TCRdb to the late 2010s). Non-adjacent lung tissue was collected from the same resection as far as possible from the malignant lesion, at least 3 cm away. Libraries came from the immunoSEQ multiplex PCR assay. The immuneACCESS repertoire file appears here via TCRdb, limited to in-frame rearrangements. These files lack a portion of the clones; in checked studies, under half of the deficit traces to unresolved V genes, and the cause of the others is not known. The sample includes some 10,000 clones, with about three fifths observed a single time. Of the sample, approximately 15% falls within the top ten clones. The sample consisted of normal lung tissue taken away from the tumor. These TCRs come from a man between 60 and 70 years old with non-small cell lung cancer.

J is TRBJ1-2 and V is TRBV9; tentative D call: TRBD1 (6 bases). Germline V gene sequence: CDR1 SGDLS, CDR2 YYNGEE. V lost 3 bases and J lost 4, with 16 bases in between. CDR3 length equals 15 residues. CDR3 bases: TGTGCCAGCAGCGAGTCAGGGGTCTCTGGCTATGGCTACACCTTC. Amino acids: CASSESGVSGYGYTF.

This clone was seen only once. The genes are TRBV7-3 and TRBJ1-2; a possible D gene is TRBD1 (5 bases). CDR1 and CDR2 from the germline V gene are SGHTA and FQGTGA. The CDR3 loop spans 13 amino acids. The V gene lost 2 bases and the J gene lost 8 bases, with 12 bases spanning the gap. CDR3 sequence: CASSLDGRGGYTF. The CDR3, as DNA: TGTGCCAGCAGCTTAGATGGTAGGGGAGGCTACACCTTC.

This clone was seen only a few times. The chain recombines TRBV10-3 with TRBJ2-1, with TRBD1 matching 9 bases. J gave up 10 bases and V 3 bases, and 4 bases lay outside the gene matches. Looked up from germline, CDR1 is ENHRY and CDR2 is SYGVKD. This CDR3 has 13 amino acids. CDR3 sequence: CAISEQGAGEQFF. The CDR3 DNA is TGTGCCATCAGTGAACAGGGGGCTGGAGAGCAGTTCTTC.

This chain links TRBV5-6 with TRBJ2-3; a possible D gene is TRBD1 (6 bases). Per the germline V gene, CDR1 is SGHDT and CDR2 is YYEEEE. The CDR3 totals 14 residues. V dropped 6 bases and J dropped 7 bases, with 18 bases sitting between them. CDR3 loop: CASTSWGHLYTQYF. The DNA for the CDR3 is TGTGCCAGCACTAGTTGGGGGCATCTTTATACGCAGTATTTT.

The chain combines TRBV19 with TRBJ2-5; D is possibly TRBD2 (5 bases). The CDR3 spans 14 residues. The ends were cut back, 1 base at V and 4 bases at J, with 10 bases in the middle. Germline loops: CDR1 LNHDA, CDR2 SQIVND (reference sequence). The DNA of the CDR3 is TGTGCCAGTAGTATAGGGTTGGGGAGAGAGACCCAGTACTTC. It codes for CASSIGLGRETQYF.

This clone was seen more than once but under ten times. The chain combines TRBV7-2 with TRBJ2-1, with D possibly being TRBD2 (5 bases). Germline V CDR1 and CDR2: SGHTA, FQGNSA. V was pared by 5 bases and J by 12 bases, with 14 bases between. CDR3 length equals 12 residues. The CDR3 loop reads CASSPAESVQFF. CDR3 nucleotides: TGTGCCAGCAGCCCAGCGGAGTCTGTGCAGTTCTTC.

This clone showed up just once. The V and J genes are TRBV11-2 and TRBJ1-2; D unclear. Germline V lookup: CDR1 SGHAT, CDR2 FQNNGV. This CDR3 region has 15 residues. Deletions cut 1 base from V and 3 bases from J, with 12 bases between. The CDR3 region has the DNA TGTGCCAGCAGCTTAGGGTCTAGTAACTACTATGGCTACACCTTC. This codes for CASSLGSSNYYGYTF.

This chain links TRBV19 with TRBJ2-5; TRBD2 matches at 10 bases. Looked up from germline, CDR1 is LNHDA and CDR2 is SQIVND (reference sequence). The CDR3 extends over 15 amino acids. V lost 7 bases to trimming and J lost 1 base; unmatched junction nucleotides: 6. CDR3 loop: CASKDSGRLQETQYF. CDR3 in DNA: TGTGCCAGTAAGGATAGCGGGAGGCTCCAAGAGACCCAGTACTTC.

The rearrangement uses TRBV28 and TRBJ2-7; 11 bases fit TRBD2. CDR1 and CDR2 from the germline V gene are MDHEN and SYDVKM. The CDR3 consists of 16 residues. V was clipped by 5 bases and J by 4 bases; unmatched bases: 10. As DNA, the CDR3 is TGTGCCAGCAGTACGTTACTAGCGGGAGTAGGATACGAGCAGTACTTC. It encodes CASSTLLAGVGYEQYF.

V is TRBV6-5 and J is TRBJ1-3; D not resolved. The CDR3 has 13 amino acids. V lost 6 bases and J 3 bases, leaving 9 bases between the germline ends. Germline CDR1 reads MNHEY; CDR2 reads SVGAGI. The CDR3 sequence is CASSPGIGNTIYF. In DNA, the CDR3 is TGTGCCAGCAGCCCCGGGATTGGAAACACCATATATTTT.

This clone ranks as medium-sized. The chain has TRBV7-6 and TRBJ2-1, with D possibly being TRBD1 (5 bases). V was clipped by 2 bases and J by 9 bases, with 17 bases between them. Germline assignment: CDR1 SGHVS and CDR2 FNYEAQ. The CDR3 sequence is 15 residues long. The chain's CDR3 is CASSLQGAVAGEQFF. The DNA for the CDR3 is TGTGCCAGCAGCTTACAAGGGGCGGTAGCAGGTGAGCAGTTCTTC.

This clone was observed a few times. This sample includes further DNA sequences coding for the same CDR3. The V and J genes are TRBV7-9 and TRBJ1-4; TRBD1 is a possible D gene (5 bases). There are 15 residues in the CDR3. V was cut by 5 bases and J by 5 bases, with 15 bases left in between. In germline, CDR1 is SEHNR, CDR2 FQNEAQ (reference sequence). The CDR3: CASSPRGGTNEKLFF. CDR3 nucleotide sequence: TGTGCCAGCAGCCCCCGGGGGGGTACGAATGAAAAACTGTTTTTT.

This clone was recorded once. The V gene is TRBV10-3, the J gene TRBJ2-7; 7 bases fit TRBD2. The CDR3 contains 14 residues. Trimming removed 10 bases from V and 5 bases from J; junction bases left unmatched: 14. Germline V lookup: CDR1 ENHRY, CDR2 SYGVKD. The CDR3 here is CATKGAGEVDEQYV. The CDR3 DNA follows: TGTGCCACAAAGGGTGCGGGAGAAGTCGACGAGCAGTACGTC.

This clone appeared a few times. The rearrangement uses TRBV5-1 and TRBJ2-1; 10 nucleotides line up with TRBD2. This CDR3 is 18 amino acids long. Germline CDR1 SGHRS, CDR2 YFSETQ. Unmatched junction bases numbered 18, after V lost 5 bases and J lost 7 bases. CDR3 protein: CASRMVASGSSRNNEQFF. For the CDR3, the DNA is TGCGCCAGCAGAATGGTTGCTAGCGGGAGCTCGCGAAATAATGAGCAGTTCTTC.

V gene TRBV6-5 combines with J gene TRBJ2-2; the D gene is possibly TRBD1 (6 bases). Trimming left V 6 bases short and J 1 base short, with 12 bases between. This CDR3 region has 15 residues. Germline V lookup: CDR1 MNHEY, CDR2 SVGAGI. The CDR3, as DNA: TGTGCCAGCAGCCCCACCAGGGGGAACACCGGGGAGCTGTTTTTT. Encoded protein: CASSPTRGNTGELFF.

V usage is TRBV25-1 and J usage is TRBJ2-1, with TRBD1 as a possible D gene (6 bases). The V end lost 2 bases, the J end lost 7 bases, and 9 bases lay between the germline ends. The germline V gene has CDR1 MGHDK and CDR2 SYGVNS. CDR3 size: 13 residues. CDR3 residues: CASSEKGGNEQFF. For the CDR3, the DNA is TGTGCCAGCAGTGAAAAAGGGGGTAATGAGCAGTTCTTC.

V gene TRBV29-1 combines with J gene TRBJ2-7; maybe TRBD1 (6 bases). Germline V gene data show CDR1 as SQVTM and CDR2 as ANQGSEA. With 0 bases removed from V and 6 bases from J, the gap between germline ends came to 15 bases. The CDR3 covers 14 residues. The chain's CDR3 is CSVEEKGQNGEQYF. In DNA, the CDR3 is TGCAGCGTTGAAGAAAAAGGACAGAACGGCGAGCAGTACTTC.

This chain links TRBV11-2 with TRBJ1-1; no clear D. The V gene's germline CDR1 is SGHAT and CDR2 FQNNGV. Trimming removed 3 bases at V and 2 bases at J, with 7 bases between. The CDR3 runs to 13 residues. The CDR3 loop is CASSFSVNTEAFF. The CDR3 DNA sequence: TGTGCCAGCAGCTTCTCCGTAAACACTGAAGCTTTCTTT. Full variable domain (rest looked up from reference TRBV11-2 and TRBJ1-1): EAGVAQSPRYKIIEKRQSVAFWCNPISGHATLYWYQQILGQGPKLLIQFQNNGVVDDSQLPKDRFSAERLKGVDSTLKIQPAKLEDSAVYLCASSFSVNTEAFFGQGTRLTVV.

Relative to its sample, this clone is medium-sized. The genes are TRBV27 and TRBJ1-2, with a weak D call TRBD1 (6 bases). CDR3 length: 15 residues. V was pared by 6 bases and J by 5 bases, with 19 bases between. Germline-derived CDR1 and CDR2 are MNHEY and SMNVEV (reference sequence). The CDR3 coding sequence is TGTGCCAGCAGGTCACAGGGCCAGTCATTATATGGCTACACCTTC. This encodes CASRSQGQSLYGYTF.

The V and J genes are TRBV30 and TRBJ2-7; 10 nucleotides line up with TRBD2. The V gene's germline CDR1 is GTSNPN and CDR2 SVGIG (reference sequence). The CDR3 has 16 residues. With 2 bases clipped from V and 7 bases from J, the junction kept 14 bases outside the gene matches. The CDR3: CAWSSAAGGVVWEQYF. The CDR3 DNA reads TGTGCCTGGAGTTCAGCAGCGGGAGGGGTTGTGTGGGAGCAGTACTTC.

J is TRBJ2-1 and V is TRBV5-4; D not certain. With 0 bases removed from V and 1 base from J, the gap between germline ends came to 5 bases. Germline V lookup: CDR1 SGHNT, CDR2 YYREEE (reference sequence). The CDR3 consists of 14 residues. CDR3 sequence reads: CASSLDFSYNEQFF. In nucleotides, the CDR3 is TGTGCCAGCAGCTTGGACTTTTCCTACAATGAGCAGTTCTTC.